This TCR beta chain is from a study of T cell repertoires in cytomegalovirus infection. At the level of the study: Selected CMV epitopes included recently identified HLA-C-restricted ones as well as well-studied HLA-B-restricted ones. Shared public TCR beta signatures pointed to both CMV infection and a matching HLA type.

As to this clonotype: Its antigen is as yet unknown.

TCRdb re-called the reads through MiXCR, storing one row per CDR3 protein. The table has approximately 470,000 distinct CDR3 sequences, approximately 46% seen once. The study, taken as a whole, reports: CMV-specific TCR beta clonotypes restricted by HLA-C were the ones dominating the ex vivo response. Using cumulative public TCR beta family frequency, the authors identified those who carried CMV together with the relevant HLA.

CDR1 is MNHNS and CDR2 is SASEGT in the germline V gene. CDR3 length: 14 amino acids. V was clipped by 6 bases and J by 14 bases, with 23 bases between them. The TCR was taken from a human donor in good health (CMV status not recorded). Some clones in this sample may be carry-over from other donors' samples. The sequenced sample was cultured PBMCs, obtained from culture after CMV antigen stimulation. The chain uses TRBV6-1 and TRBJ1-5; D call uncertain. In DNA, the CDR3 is TGTGCCAGCAGCCCCAATCATGACAAGCCCGGAGAGCATTTT. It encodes CASSPNHDKPGEHF.